Reported below is one T cell receptor (beta chain). Antigen: not known. cDNA came from roughly 0.47 to 1 ug RNA primed by random hexamers. Using its own MiXCR run on the immunoSEQ multiplex PCR reads, TCRdb lists one record per CDR3 protein. The top ten hold 0.13% to 0.15% of the sample, which has over 95,000 distinct CDR3 sequences, roughly 91% seen once. These data come from a study of CD8 T cells in Susac syndrome. General study points: A relatively small number of individuals underwent TCR sequencing and HLA analysis.

TCR beta sequencing covered blood CD8+ and CD4+ T cells. The material sequenced was CD4+ T cells from PBMCs. The clonotype originates from a human donor in good health.

CDR3 in amino acids: CASSENPLGRADTQYF. DNA of the CDR3: TGTGCCAGCAGTGAAAATCCGCTGGGGCGAGCAGATACGCAGTATTTT. This chain joins TRBV2 and TRBJ2-3; the D gene is possibly TRBD1 (5 bases). The CDR3 runs 16 residues. The germline V gene encodes CDR1 SNHLY and CDR2 FYNNEI. V was cut by 2 bases and J by 4 bases, with 16 bases left in between.